Listed below are T cell receptor beta chains from one sample, sequenced in a study of T cell changes during pregnancy in multiple sclerosis. Profiling relied on immunoSEQ multiplex PCR, and the TCRdb table lists in-frame clones only, not all of them. The table lists 13,000 to 15,000 clones, 90% to 95% of them singletons, with less than 3.5% in the top ten. The sequencing used peripheral blood, collected in the second trimester of pregnancy. The receptors derive from a female donor in good health, enrolled as a control in a pregnancy study. Both conserved end residues are part of each CDR3. A D gene is named only where the DNA matches it firmly. The size of a clone is reported for some rows only, either as once, few or many, or as a class for expanded clones.

TRBV6-6,TRBJ2-3,NA,NA,CASSPHKGYTDTQYF,TGTGCCAGCAGTCCCCACAAGGGGTACACAGATACGCAGTATTTT
TRBV18,TRBJ1-1,NA,NA,CASSLGQNTEAFF,TGTGCCAGCTCACTTGGACAGAACACTGAAGCTTTCTTT
TRBV5-1,TRBJ1-1,few,NA,CASSFTANTEAFF,TGCGCCAGCAGCTTTACAGCGAACACTGAAGCTTTCTTT
TRBV7-2,TRBJ2-7,NA,NA,CASSLSRDIYEQYF,TGTGCCAGCAGCTTAAGCAGGGACATCTACGAGCAGTACTTC
TRBV6-1,TRBJ1-5,NA,TRBD1,CASSEGQGFNQPQHF,TGTGCCAGCAGTGAAGGACAGGGCTTTAATCAGCCCCAGCATTTT
TRBV7-8,TRBJ1-2,NA,NA,CASSPTQTLIGYTF,TGTGCCAGCAGCCCAACCCAAACATTGATAGGCTACACCTTC
TRBV5-6,TRBJ2-2,few,NA,CASSLVGGASTGELFF,TGTGCCAGCAGCTTGGTAGGGGGGGCAAGCACCGGGGAGCTGTTTTTT
TRBV19,TRBJ2-5,NA,TRBD2,CGTSGGSQETQYF,TGTGGGACAAGCGGGGGTTCCCAAGAGACCCAGTACTTC
TRBV6-6,TRBJ1-6,NA,TRBD1,CASSYPGTVNSPLHF,TGTGCCAGCAGTTACCCCGGGACAGTTAATTCACCCCTCCACTTT
TRBV13,TRBJ1-5,NA,NA,CASSLLDQPQHF,TGTGCCAGCAGCTTACTTGATCAGCCCCAGCATTTT
TRBV7-2,TRBJ2-1,NA,TRBD1,CASSLARQGVHEQFF,TGTGCCAGCAGCTTAGCGCGGCAGGGGGTCCATGAGCAGTTCTTC
TRBV5-4,TRBJ1-6,NA,NA,CASSLGNSADSPLHF,TGTGCCAGCAGCTTGGGGAATTCGGCGGATTCACCCCTCCACTTT
TRBV7-2,TRBJ1-1,NA,TRBD1,CASSSYRGSAEAFF,TGTGCCAGCAGCTCCTACAGGGGAAGCGCTGAAGCTTTCTTT
TRBV9,TRBJ1-2,NA,TRBD1,CASSALDREVLYGYTF,TGTGCCAGCAGCGCCTTAGACAGGGAGGTATTGTATGGCTACACCTTC
TRBV6-1,TRBJ1-6,NA,NA,CASTIQGRRPPLHF,TGTGCCAGCACTATACAGGGAAGGAGACCACCCCTCCACTTT
TRBV28,TRBJ1-5,NA,NA,CASSIRRGLGQPQHF,TGTGCCAGCAGTATAAGGAGGGGTCTCGGTCAGCCCCAGCATTTT
TRBV7-9,TRBJ1-1,NA,NA,CASSLGPGEATEAFF,TGTGCCAGCAGCTTAGGGCCGGGGGAGGCCACTGAAGCTTTCTTT
TRBV6-5,TRBJ2-3,NA,TRBD2,CASSYVAGGGDTQYF,TGTGCCAGCAGTTACGTAGCGGGAGGAGGAGATACGCAGTATTTT
TRBV11-3,TRBJ2-7,NA,NA,CASSLVGSSYEQYF,TGTGCCAGCAGCTTAGTCGGGAGCTCCTACGAGCAGTACTTC
TRBV5-6,TRBJ2-2,NA,TRBD2,CASSSVTSGTGELFF,TGTGCCAGCAGCTCGGTGACTAGCGGGACCGGGGAGCTGTTTTTT
TRBV29-1,TRBJ1-2,NA,TRBD1,CSTWGQSFYGYTF,TGCAGCACCTGGGGACAGAGCTTCTATGGCTACACCTTC
TRBV15,TRBJ2-1,NA,TRBD1,CATSSGTGGYNEQFF,TGTGCCACCAGCAGCGGGACAGGGGGCTACAATGAGCAGTTCTTC
TRBV5-5,TRBJ2-7,NA,TRBD1,CASSSIPGQGIYEQYF,TGTGCCAGCAGCAGCATTCCGGGACAGGGAATCTACGAGCAGTACTTC
TRBV25-1,TRBJ1-1,NA,NA,CASSDARGGSEAFF,TGTGCCAGCAGCGACGCGAGGGGGGGGAGTGAAGCTTTCTTT
TRBV6-6,TRBJ1-3,NA,TRBD1,CASSSSGGDSGNTIYF,TGTGCCAGCAGTTCCTCAGGGGGAGACTCTGGAAACACCATATATTTT
TRBV29-1,TRBJ1-3,NA,NA,CSVQEGSGNTIYF,TGCAGCGTTCAGGAAGGCTCTGGAAACACCATATATTTT
TRBV30,TRBJ2-1,few,NA,CAWSVLVPTYNEQFF,TGTGCCTGGAGTGTACTGGTGCCCACCTACAATGAGCAGTTCTTC
TRBV28,TRBJ1-1,NA,NA,CASSFGGRITNTEAFF,TGTGCCAGCAGTTTCGGAGGGAGGATTACGAACACTGAAGCTTTCTTT
TRBV5-4,TRBJ2-7,NA,TRBD2,CASSFSSGRTYEQYF,TGTGCCAGCAGCTTTTCTAGCGGGAGGACCTACGAGCAGTACTTC
TRBV4-2,TRBJ2-1,NA,TRBD2,CASTLGLGIDEQFF,TGTGCCAGCACCCTGGGACTAGGTATCGATGAGCAGTTCTTC
TRBV11-2,TRBJ2-1,NA,TRBD2,CASSSGLAVNEQFF,TGTGCCAGCAGCTCGGGACTAGCGGTCAATGAGCAGTTCTTC
TRBV13,TRBJ1-2,NA,NA,CASSLGRDGGEKGYTF,TGTGCCAGCAGCTTAGGCCGGGACGGGGGAGAAAAGGGCTACACCTTC
TRBV5-5,TRBJ2-1,NA,TRBD2,CASSSLAGGAEQFF,TGTGCCAGCAGCTCTCTAGCGGGAGGAGCTGAGCAGTTCTTC
TRBV29-1,TRBJ2-5,NA,NA,CSVVLGDRETQYF,TGCAGCGTTGTCCTAGGGGATCGCGAGACCCAGTACTTC
TRBV7-2,TRBJ2-7,few,TRBD2,CASSAQAGGGVYEQYF,TGTGCCAGCAGCGCCCAAGCGGGCGGGGGGGTCTACGAGCAGTACTTC
TRBV5-6,TRBJ1-5,NA,NA,CASRSMGRGNQPQHF,TGTGCCAGCAGGTCGATGGGGAGGGGGAATCAGCCCCAGCATTTT
TRBV10-3,TRBJ1-6,NA,NA,CAITDSEDSPLHF,TGTGCCATCACCGACAGCGAGGACTCACCCCTCCACTTT
TRBV4-2,TRBJ2-3,NA,TRBD1,CASSQVGQTQLDTQYF,TGTGCCAGCAGCCAAGTGGGACAGACCCAGTTGGATACGCAGTATTTT
TRBV5-5,TRBJ1-2,NA,NA,CASSRPGGLGYTF,TGTGCCAGCAGCCGCCCCGGGGGGCTTGGCTACACCTTC
TRBV5-6,TRBJ2-5,NA,NA,CASSLGRAQETQYF,TGTGCCAGCAGCTTGGGCAGGGCCCAAGAGACCCAGTACTTC
TRBV12-5,TRBJ1-3,NA,TRBD1,CASALTGAGGNTIYF,TGTGCTAGTGCCTTGACAGGGGCGGGAGGAAACACCATATATTTT
TRBV28,TRBJ2-1,NA,TRBD2,CASSSSESGRSSYNEQFF,TGTGCCAGCAGTTCCTCCGAAAGCGGGAGGAGCTCCTACAATGAGCAGTTCTTC
TRBV5-1,TRBJ1-6,once,NA,CASSPQGLSSYNSPLHF,TGCGCCAGCAGCCCTCAGGGCCTGAGCTCCTATAATTCACCCCTCCACTTT
TRBV4-3,TRBJ2-1,NA,NA,CASSQDLGGASDEQFF,TGCGCCAGCAGCCAAGATCTTGGGGGGGCCTCGGATGAGCAGTTCTTC
TRBV5-5,TRBJ1-4,NA,TRBD1,CASSPLGQSNEKLFF,TGTGCCAGCAGCCCCCTGGGACAGTCTAATGAAAAACTGTTTTTT
TRBV12-5,TRBJ1-5,NA,NA,CASALLVGGTLRAQQPQHF,TGTGCTAGTGCCCTCCTTGTGGGTGGGACACTCAGGGCGCAGCAGCCCCAGCATTTT
TRBV7-2,TRBJ2-7,once,NA,CASSRGTSAYEQYF,TGTGCCAGCAGCCGCGGGACTTCGGCCTACGAGCAGTACTTC
TRBV29-1,TRBJ1-2,NA,NA,CSVLPPGRNYGYTF,TGCAGCGTTCTACCCCCGGGAAGGAACTATGGCTACACCTTC
TRBV9,TRBJ2-1,NA,NA,CASSLHAQGLEQFF,TGTGCCAGCAGCCTTCATGCACAGGGTCTTGAGCAGTTCTTC
TRBV7-3,TRBJ2-5,NA,TRBD1,CASSLTGGQGALETQYF,TGTGCCAGCAGCTTAACTGGCGGACAGGGGGCTCTAGAGACCCAGTACTTC
TRBV11-1,TRBJ2-1,NA,TRBD2,CASSEGAGSSYNEQFF,TGTGCCAGCAGCGAGGGAGCGGGGTCCTCCTACAATGAGCAGTTCTTC
TRBV28,TRBJ2-3,NA,NA,CASSLQRTGTDTQYF,TGTGCCAGCAGTTTACAGAGGACAGGCACAGATACGCAGTATTTT